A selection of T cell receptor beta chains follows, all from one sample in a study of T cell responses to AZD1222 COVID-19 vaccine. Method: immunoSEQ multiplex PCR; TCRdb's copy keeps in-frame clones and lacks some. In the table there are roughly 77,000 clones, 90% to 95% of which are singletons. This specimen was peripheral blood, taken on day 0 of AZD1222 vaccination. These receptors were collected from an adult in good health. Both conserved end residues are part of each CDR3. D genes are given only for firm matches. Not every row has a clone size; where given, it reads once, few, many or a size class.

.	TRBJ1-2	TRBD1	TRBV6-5	CASSTGGADYGYTF	TGTGCCAGCTCCACAGGGGGCGCAGACTATGGCTACACCTTC
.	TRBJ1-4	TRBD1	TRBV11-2	CASSSGPGQGTEKLFF	TGTGCCAGCAGCTCAGGACCGGGACAGGGCACGGAAAAACTGTTTTTT
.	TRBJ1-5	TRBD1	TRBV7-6	CASSDGTASNQPQHF	TGTGCCAGCAGCGACGGGACAGCTAGCAATCAGCCCCAGCATTTT
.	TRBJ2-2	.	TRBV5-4	CASSLDPGTGELFF	TGTGCCAGCAGCTTGGATCCGGGCACCGGGGAGCTGTTTTTT
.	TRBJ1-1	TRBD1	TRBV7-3	CASSLRQGLEAFF	TGTGCCAGCAGCTTAAGACAGGGACTTGAAGCTTTCTTT
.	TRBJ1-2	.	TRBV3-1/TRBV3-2	CASSQDTAGYNGYTF	TGTGCCAGCAGCCAAGATACGGCAGGGTATAATGGCTACACCTTC
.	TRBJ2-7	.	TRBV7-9	CASSLERSPPGSQPYEQYF	TGTGCCAGCAGCTTAGAACGTAGTCCCCCCGGATCGCAACCCTACGAGCAGTACTTC
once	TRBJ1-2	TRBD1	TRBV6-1	CASSELGQLYGYTF	TGTGCCAGCAGTGAACTGGGACAGCTTTATGGCTACACCTTC
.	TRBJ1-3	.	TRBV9	CASSVEPGVRGNTIYF	TGTGCCAGCAGCGTAGAACCGGGGGTGAGAGGAAACACCATATATTTT
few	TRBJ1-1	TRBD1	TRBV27	CASSSTGTARAFF	TGTGCCAGCAGCTCGACAGGGACGGCGAGGGCTTTCTTT
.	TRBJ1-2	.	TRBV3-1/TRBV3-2	CASSQEATTAYGYTF	TGTGCCAGCAGCCAAGAAGCGACTACCGCCTATGGCTACACCTTC
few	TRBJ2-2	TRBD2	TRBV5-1	CASSPGGSYYRGELFF	TGCGCCAGCAGCCCCGGGGGGTCCTACTACCGCGGGGAGCTGTTTTTT
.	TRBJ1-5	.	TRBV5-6	CASSFGDGFNQPQHF	TGTGCCAGCAGCTTTGGGGACGGATTCAATCAGCCCCAGCATTTT
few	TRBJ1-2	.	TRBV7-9	CASSLASDSNYGYTF	TGTGCCAGCAGCTTAGCTTCAGATTCTAACTATGGCTACACCTTC
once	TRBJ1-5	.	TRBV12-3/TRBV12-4	CASSFGDQPQHF	TGTGCCAGCAGTTTTGGAGATCAGCCCCAGCATTTT
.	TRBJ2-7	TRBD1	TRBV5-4	CASSSKKQGALYEQYF	TGTGCCAGCAGCTCAAAAAAACAGGGGGCGCTTTACGAGCAGTACTTC
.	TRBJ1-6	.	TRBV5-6	CASSLGSSSPLHF	TGTGCCAGCAGCTTGGGCAGCTCGTCGCCCCTCCACTTT
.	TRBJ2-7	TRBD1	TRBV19	CASSGTGGYEQYF	TGTGCCAGTAGCGGGACAGGAGGCTACGAGCAGTACTTC
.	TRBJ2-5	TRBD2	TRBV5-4	CASSPGLVQETQYF	TGTGCCAGCAGCCCGGGACTAGTGCAAGAGACCCAGTACTTC
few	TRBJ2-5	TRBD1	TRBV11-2	CASSLRQGEETQYF	TGTGCCAGCAGCTTGAGGCAGGGGGAGGAGACCCAGTACTTC
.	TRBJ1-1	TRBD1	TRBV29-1	CSFLDSTGTTEAFF	TGCAGTTTCCTAGATTCGACAGGGACCACTGAAGCTTTCTTT
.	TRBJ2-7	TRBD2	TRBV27	CASSNGGAGGAHEQYF	TGTGCCAGCAGTAATGGCGGTGCGGGGGGGGCCCACGAGCAGTACTTC
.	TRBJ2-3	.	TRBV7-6	CASSLAGASTDTQYF	TGTGCCAGCAGCTTAGCGGGGGCTAGCACAGATACGCAGTATTTT
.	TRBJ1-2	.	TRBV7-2	CASTVTSRDGSNYGYTF	TGTGCCAGCACCGTCACTAGTCGGGACGGATCTAACTATGGCTACACCTTC